A single sample gave rise to the 10 T cell receptor beta chains below, sequenced in a study of T-cell reconstitution after alpha-beta-depleted transplantation in children. Molecular barcoding with unique molecular identifiers was used for the TCRbeta library. Using its own MiXCR run on the PCR reads, TCRdb lists one record per CDR3 protein. This sample has more than 85,000 distinct CDR3 sequences, with about 6.8% found just once. Here the sequenced sample was PBMCs, taken before TCRalphabeta/CD19-depleted stem cell transplant. The receptors derive from a boy younger than 10 with acute lymphoblastic leukemia, due to receive a stem cell transplant.

There are a few counts of this clonotype. The chain combines TRBV12-2 with TRBJ2-5; no DNA check was done on the table's D call, TRBD2. TRBV12-2 is labeled a pseudogene. This CDR3 is built from 17 residues. The DNA for the CDR3 is TGTGCAAGTCGAATACGTAGCGGGGGCCGTGAATACGAGACCCAGTACTTC. It specifies CASRIRSGGREYETQYF.

This clonotype was observed many times. The rearrangement links TRBV4-1 to TRBJ2-4; D gene uncertain. CDR1 is MGHRA, CDR2 YSYEKL, per germline. V dropped 0 bases and J dropped 12 bases, with 9 bases sitting between them. This CDR3 has 12 amino acids. The CDR3 region has the DNA TGCGCCAGCAGCCAAGACCTCGGACCTCAGTACTTC. This codes for CASSQDLGPQYF.

This clonotype was recorded many times. This chain connects TRBV27 to TRBJ2-2; 8 bases line up with TRBD2. Germline values: CDR1 MNHEY, CDR2 SMNVEV (reference sequence). The CDR3 has 16 amino acids. Trimming cost V 5 bases and J 4 bases; bases outside gene matches: 9. CDR3 DNA sequence: TGTGCCAGCAGTACCTTACCGGGGGGGCCCACCGGGGAGCTGTTTTTT. This translates into CASSTLPGGPTGELFF.

This clonotype was observed many times. The genes are TRBV5-1 and TRBJ1-1, with D possibly TRBD1 on 6 matching bases. CDR3 length: 14 amino acids. The germline V gene encodes CDR1 SGHRS and CDR2 YFSETQ. Trimming removed 2 bases from V and 1 base from J, with 9 bases in between. The CDR3 sequence is CASSLDRPNTEAFF. The CDR3 DNA sequence: TGCGCCAGCAGCTTAGACAGGCCGAACACTGAAGCTTTCTTT.

Ten or more counts support this clonotype. The J gene is TRBJ1-1, the V gene TRBV9, with a possible D match to TRBD1 (5 bases). This CDR3 comprises 15 residues. V shed 0 bases and J shed 1 base, with 10 bases lying between them. Looked up from germline, CDR1 is SGDLS and CDR2 is YYNGEE. In DNA form, the CDR3 reads TGTGCCAGCAGCGTAGGGGGGGATTCGAACACTGAAGCTTTCTTT. Protein product: CASSVGGDSNTEAFF.

This clonotype was seen ten or more times. The chain carries TRBV5-1 and TRBJ2-2, with no clear D. Germline V gives CDR1 SGHRS, CDR2 YFSETQ. The ends were cut back, 2 bases at V and 6 bases at J, with 2 bases in the middle. This CDR3 region has 11 residues. CDR3 nucleotide sequence: TGCGCCAGCAGCTTTGCCGGGGAGCTGTTTTTT. Translated: CASSFAGELFF. Looking up the rest from reference TRBV5-1 and TRBJ2-2 gives the full variable domain: KAGVTQTPRYLIKTRGQQVTLSCSPISGHRSVSWYQQTPGQGLQFLFEYFSETQRNKGNFPGRFSGRQFSNSRSEMNVSTLELGDSALYLCASSFAGELFFGEGSRLTVL.

This clonotype was counted many times. The chain joins TRBV6-2 or TRBV6-3 to TRBJ2-2; D not resolved. Germline CDR1 reads MNHEY; CDR2 reads SVGEGT. Deletions cut 6 bases from V and 1 base from J, with 12 bases between. The CDR3 loop spans 15 amino acids. CDR3 nucleotides: TGTGCCAGCAGCCCCGCGCGGAGGAACACCGGGGAGCTGTTTTTT. Its protein is CASSPARRNTGELFF.

J is TRBJ2-3 and V is TRBV20-1, with 9 nucleotides matching TRBD2. The V segment lost 3 bases and the J segment 1 base; nucleotides outside the gene matches: 11. Germline loops: CDR1 DFQATT, CDR2 SNEGSKA (reference sequence). CDR3 length: 17 residues. The CDR3 sequence is CSARSAASGDGTDTQYF. CDR3 DNA sequence: TGCAGTGCTAGGTCAGCCGCTAGCGGGGACGGCACAGATACGCAGTATTTT.

The V call is TRBV7-2, the J call TRBJ2-5, with 8 bases that match TRBD2. This CDR3 spans 15 amino acids. Trimming at V came to 5 bases and at J to 4 bases, leaving 9 bases not matched to a gene. Germline-derived CDR1 and CDR2 are SGHTA and FQGNSA. The CDR3 spells CASSLGGADGETQYF. DNA of the CDR3: TGTGCCAGCAGCCTCGGGGGGGCCGACGGAGAGACCCAGTACTTC.

The CDR3 loop reads CSASGGEETQYF. CDR3 bases: TGCAGTGCTAGCGGGGGGGAAGAGACCCAGTACTTC. The V and J genes are TRBV20-1 and TRBJ2-5, with 8 bases matching TRBD2. J gave up 3 bases and V 3 bases, and 0 bases lay outside the gene matches. Germline V CDR1 and CDR2: DFQATT, SNEGSKA (reference sequence). This CDR3 has 12 residues.